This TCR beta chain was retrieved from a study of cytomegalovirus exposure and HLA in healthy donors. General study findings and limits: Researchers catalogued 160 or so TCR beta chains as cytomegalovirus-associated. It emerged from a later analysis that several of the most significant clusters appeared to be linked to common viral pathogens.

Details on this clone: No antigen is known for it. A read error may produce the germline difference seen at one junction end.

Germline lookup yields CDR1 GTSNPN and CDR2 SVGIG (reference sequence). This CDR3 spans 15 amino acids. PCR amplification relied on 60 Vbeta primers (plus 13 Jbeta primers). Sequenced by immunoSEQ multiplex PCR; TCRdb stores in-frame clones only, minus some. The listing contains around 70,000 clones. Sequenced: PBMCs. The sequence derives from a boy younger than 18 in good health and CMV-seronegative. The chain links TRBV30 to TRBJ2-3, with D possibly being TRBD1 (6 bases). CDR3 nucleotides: TGTGCCGGGAGTCAGGGGTTCGCTAGCACAGATACGCAGTATTTT. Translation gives CAGSQGFASTDTQYF. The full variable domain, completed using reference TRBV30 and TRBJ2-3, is SQTIHQWPATLVQPVGSPLSLECTVEGTSNPNLYWYRQAAGRGLQLLFYSVGIGQISSEVPQNLSASRPQDRQFILSSKKLLLSDSGFYLCAGSQGFASTDTQYFGPGTRLTVL.